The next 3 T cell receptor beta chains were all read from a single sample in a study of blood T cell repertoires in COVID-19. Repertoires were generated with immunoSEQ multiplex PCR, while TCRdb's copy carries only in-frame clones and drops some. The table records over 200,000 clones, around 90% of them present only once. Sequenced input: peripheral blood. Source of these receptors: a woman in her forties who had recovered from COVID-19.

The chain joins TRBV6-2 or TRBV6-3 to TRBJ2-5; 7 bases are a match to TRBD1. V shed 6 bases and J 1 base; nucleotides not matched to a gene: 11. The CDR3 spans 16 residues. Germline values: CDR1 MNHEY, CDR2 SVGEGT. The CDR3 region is CASSAPQGDAQETQYF. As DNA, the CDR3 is TGTGCCAGCAGCGCCCCCCAGGGGGACGCCCAAGAGACCCAGTACTTC.

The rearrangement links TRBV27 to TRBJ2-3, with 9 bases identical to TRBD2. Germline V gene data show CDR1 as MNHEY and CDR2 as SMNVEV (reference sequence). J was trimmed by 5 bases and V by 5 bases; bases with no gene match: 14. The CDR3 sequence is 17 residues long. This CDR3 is CASSRPPQREVEDTQYF. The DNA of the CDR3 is TGTGCCAGCAGTCGCCCCCCCCAGCGGGAGGTAGAAGATACGCAGTATTTT.

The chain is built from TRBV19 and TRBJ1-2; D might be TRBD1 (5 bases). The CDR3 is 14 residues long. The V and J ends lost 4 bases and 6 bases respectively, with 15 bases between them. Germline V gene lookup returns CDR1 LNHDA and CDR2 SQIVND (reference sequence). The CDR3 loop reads CASSTWGVGNGYTF. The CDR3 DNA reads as TGTGCCAGTAGTACTTGGGGGGTAGGGAATGGCTACACCTTC.